What follows are 12 T cell receptor beta chains derived from one specimen sequenced in a study of T cells after yellow fever vaccination (dated by TCRdb to the late 2010s). The sample's treatment or condition label is to be understood as: live attenuated yellow fever vaccine strain. Library preparation used 5' RACE. These reads were obtained on an Illumina HiSeq 2500. The raw public reads went through TCRdb reprocessing: fastp at Q25, MiXCR clone calling, in-frame beta chains kept. Each CDR3 protein appears once, grouped with its most common genes and DNA. In all, the sample holds 500,000 to 650,000 distinct CDR3 sequences, and roughly an eighth of those were seen once. The top ten hold 14% to 15% of the sample. The specimen was PBMCs, collected on the day of the yellow fever booster vaccination. The receptors shown here come from a young man who received the YFV17D yellow fever vaccine.

This clonotype was counted at least ten times. The chain couples TRBV29-1 to TRBJ2-3, with TRBD2 matching 10 bases. With V trimmed by 2 bases and J by 3 bases, 2 bases remained unmatched. Germline CDR1 SQVTM, CDR2 ANQGSEA. This CDR3 has 14 amino acids. CDR3 DNA: TGCAGCGTTGAACTAGCGGGAGTGACAGATACGCAGTATTTT. This gives the protein CSVELAGVTDTQYF.

The chain is built from TRBV6-1 and TRBJ1-1, with D tentatively TRBD1 (5 bases). The CDR3 is 13 residues long. Germline CDR1 and CDR2: MNHNS and SASEGT. V lost 8 bases and J lost 6, with 16 bases in between. CDR3 DNA: TGTGCCAGCGGAACGGGGGGGAAGTCTGAAGCTTTCTTT. Amino acids: CASGTGGKSEAFF.

This clonotype occurred a few times. The chain has TRBV4-3 and TRBJ2-1, with 7 bases identical to TRBD2. The V gene end was trimmed by 4 bases and the J gene end by 6 bases; junction bases not matched to a gene: 9. The CDR3 loop spans 15 amino acids. Germline V gives CDR1 LGHNA, CDR2 YSLEER. CDR3 bases: TGCGCCAGCAGCCTCCAAGGGAGGGCCTCCAATGAGCAGTTCTTC. It specifies CASSLQGRASNEQFF.

The chain joins TRBV12-3 or TRBV12-4 to TRBJ2-5; D is perhaps TRBD1 or TRBD2 (5 bases each). The CDR3 spans 14 residues. The V gene lost 8 bases and the J gene lost 2 bases, with 15 bases spanning the gap. For the CDR3, the DNA is TGTGCCAGCGCCCGGGACCACCCGCAAGAGACCCAGTACTTC. This gives the protein CASARDHPQETQYF.

This chain connects TRBV7-2 to TRBJ2-1; 8 bases agree with TRBD2. In germline, CDR1 is SGHTA, CDR2 FQGNSA. The CDR3 spans 15 residues. The J segment lost 4 bases and the V segment lost 5 bases, leaving 7 bases of the junction unmatched. The CDR3 protein is CASSASGRQYNEQFF. CDR3 sequence (DNA): TGTGCCAGCAGCGCGAGCGGGAGACAGTACAATGAGCAGTTCTTC. The full variable domain, rest sourced from reference TRBV7-2 and TRBJ2-1, is GAGVSQSPSNKVTEKGKDVELRCDPISGHTALYWYRQSLGQGLEFLIYFQGNSAPDKSGLPSDRFSAERTGGSVSTLTIQRTQQEDSAVYLCASSASGRQYNEQFFGPGTRLTVL.

The J gene is TRBJ2-7, the V gene TRBV5-4; D is unresolved. There are 14 residues in the CDR3. V was shortened by 0 bases and J by 5 bases, with 12 bases between the two germline ends. Germline values: CDR1 SGHNT, CDR2 YYREEE (reference sequence). The CDR3 is CASSLDEFFHEQYF. CDR3 coding DNA: TGTGCCAGCAGCTTGGACGAATTTTTCCACGAGCAGTACTTC.

The chain has TRBV20-1 and TRBJ2-1; TRBD1 is a possible D gene (5 bases). The CDR3 is 12 amino acids. V was cut by 1 base and J by 6 bases, with 7 bases left in between. Germline values: CDR1 DFQATT, CDR2 SNEGSKA (reference sequence). The DNA for the CDR3 is TGCAGTGCTAGAGCCGACAGCAATGAGCAGTTCTTC. Translation gives CSARADSNEQFF.

The V and J genes are TRBV20-1 and TRBJ2-2, with 8 bases lining up with TRBD2. The J segment lost 4 bases and the V segment lost 2 bases, leaving 6 bases of the junction unmatched. The CDR3 runs to 15 residues. Germline V gives CDR1 DFQATT, CDR2 SNEGSKA (reference sequence). This chain's CDR3 is CSARREGLGTGELFF. The CDR3 nucleotides are TGCAGTGCTAGACGGGAGGGCCTGGGCACCGGGGAGCTGTTTTTT.

This clonotype was seen only a few times. The genes are TRBV20-1 and TRBJ1-5; maybe TRBD1 (6 bases). Germline V lookup: CDR1 DFQATT, CDR2 SNEGSKA (reference sequence). The CDR3 covers 17 residues. V lost 6 bases, J lost 5 bases, and 26 bases lay in between. CDR3 residues: CSAPNPRTVEGDQPQHF. CDR3 coding DNA: TGCAGTGCCCCCAACCCACGGACGGTTGAGGGGGATCAGCCCCAGCATTTT.

The rearrangement links TRBV20-1 to TRBJ2-7; D tentatively fits TRBD1 or TRBD2 (5 bases each). The CDR3 runs 14 residues. V was pared by 0 bases and J by 0 bases, with 9 bases between. Germline assignment: CDR1 DFQATT and CDR2 SNEGSKA (reference sequence). CDR3 amino acids: CSARDRESSYEQYF. The DNA of the CDR3 is TGCAGTGCTAGAGACAGGGAGAGCTCCTACGAGCAGTACTTC.

V and J are TRBV29-1 and TRBJ2-2, with D possibly TRBD2 on 7 matching bases. Between the trimmed V and J ends, which lost 7 bases and 0 bases, there was a span of 18 bases. CDR3 length: 16 residues. Germline CDR1 and CDR2: SQVTM and ANQGSEA. The DNA of the CDR3 is TGCAGCGCGGGGGGCCCACAGGAACCGAACACCGGGGAGCTGTTTTTT. Translation gives CSAGGPQEPNTGELFF.

The chain links TRBV19 to TRBJ2-1; D call uncertain. V was trimmed by 2 bases and J by 3 bases, leaving 8 bases between them. Germline V lookup: CDR1 LNHDA, CDR2 SQIVND (reference sequence). The CDR3 is 14 amino acids. CDR3 bases: TGTGCCAGTAGTATAATCCTGAACTACAATGAGCAGTTCTTC. Its translation is CASSIILNYNEQFF.